Below, 21 T cell receptor beta chains from the same sample are listed, as sequenced in a study of T cell repertoires in aging, cancer and after chemotherapy. Rearranged V-D-J TRB sequences were amplified with a mixed TRB-A/B primer pool. TCRdb itself ran the multiplex PCR reads through MiXCR, one entry per CDR3 protein. The table has 10,000 to 15,000 distinct CDR3 sequences, over 20% seen once. Amplification of TCR beta used genomic DNA extracted from peripheral blood. The source material was blood. Receptors originate from a human donor in good health.

This clonotype was seen a single time. The chain carries TRBV7-9 and TRBJ2-3; 7 bases are a match to TRBD2. The CDR3 spans 15 residues. The V gene's germline CDR1 is SEHNR and CDR2 FQNEAQ (reference sequence). Unmatched junction bases numbered 5, after V lost 5 bases and J lost 0 bases. CDR3: CASSPRAGSTDTQYF. The CDR3 DNA follows: TGTGCCAGCAGCCCTCGAGCGGGAAGCACAGATACGCAGTATTTT.

This clonotype was picked up many times. The chain is built from TRBV20-1 and TRBJ1-5; D remains unclear. CDR3 length equals 15 residues. Germline CDR1 reads DFQATT; CDR2 reads SNEGSKA (reference sequence). V was trimmed by 0 bases and J by 4 bases, leaving 13 bases between them. The CDR3 sequence: CSARDGQDLNQPQHF. For the CDR3, the DNA is TGCAGTGCTAGAGACGGGCAGGATCTAAATCAGCCCCAGCATTTT.

V and J are TRBV11-2 and TRBJ1-5; 8 bases are a match to TRBD1. The CDR3 sequence is 14 residues long. From germline, CDR1 is SGHAT and CDR2 FQNNGV. V shed 1 base, J shed 7 bases, and the junction held 3 bases outside the gene matches. The CDR3 spells CASSLVDRGQPQHF. The CDR3 bases are TGTGCCAGCAGCTTAGTTGACAGGGGACAGCCCCAGCATTTT. The whole variable domain, remainder taken from reference TRBV11-2 and TRBJ1-5, is EAGVAQSPRYKIIEKRQSVAFWCNPISGHATLYWYQQILGQGPKLLIQFQNNGVVDDSQLPKDRFSAERLKGVDSTLKIQPAKLEDSAVYLCASSLVDRGQPQHFGDGTRLSIL.

This clonotype is classed as medium-sized (0.01 to 0.1%). The gene calls are TRBV11-2 and TRBJ1-2, with D perhaps TRBD1 (5 bases). The V end was cut by 7 bases, the J end by 4 bases, with 16 bases between. CDR3 length equals 14 residues. Looked up from germline, CDR1 is SGHAT and CDR2 is FQNNGV. CDR3 residues: CASTPVGLGYGYTF. CDR3 nucleotide sequence: TGTGCCAGCACCCCGGTGGGGCTCGGCTATGGCTACACCTTC. The whole variable domain, remainder taken from reference TRBV11-2 and TRBJ1-2, is EAGVAQSPRYKIIEKRQSVAFWCNPISGHATLYWYQQILGQGPKLLIQFQNNGVVDDSQLPKDRFSAERLKGVDSTLKIQPAKLEDSAVYLCASTPVGLGYGYTFGSGTRLTVV.

The chain has TRBV12-3 or TRBV12-4 and TRBJ1-2; tentatively, D is TRBD1 (5 bases). CDR3 size: 16 residues. Trimming stripped 8 bases from V and 10 bases from J, with 29 bases between. The CDR3 is CASRSGGGEARNAYTF. DNA of the CDR3: TGTGCCAGCCGTTCCGGGGGGGGGGAGGCTCGGAATGCCTACACCTTC.

This clonotype showed up many times. This rearrangement joins TRBV18 to TRBJ1-1, with 10 bases identical to TRBD1. Germline assignment: CDR1 KGHSH and CDR2 LQKENI. The CDR3 loop spans 13 amino acids. Trimming cost V 8 bases and J 10 bases; bases outside gene matches: 10. CDR3 protein: CASRTGTGEGAFF. CDR3 nucleotides: TGTGCCAGCCGGACCGGGACAGGGGAGGGAGCTTTCTTT. Supplemented by reference TRBV18 and TRBJ1-1, the full variable domain reads NAGVMQNPRHLVRRRGQEARLRCSPMKGHSHVYWYRQLPEEGLKFMVYLQKENIIDESGMPKERFSAEFPKEGPSILRIQQVVRGDSAAYFCASRTGTGEGAFFGQGTRLTVV.

This clonotype is classed as medium-sized. The rearrangement joins TRBV12-3 or TRBV12-4 to TRBJ1-4; D is unresolved. The length of the CDR3 is 13 residues. The germline V and J ends were trimmed by 6 bases and 8 bases, with 13 bases remaining between them. CDR3 residues: CASSPGRREKLFF. CDR3 sequence (DNA): TGTGCCAGCAGCCCGGGGAGAAGGGAAAAACTGTTTTTT.

This chain joins TRBV5-6 and TRBJ2-1; perhaps TRBD2 as D (6 bases). V shed 1 base and J shed 2 bases, with 16 bases lying between them. Germline V CDR1 and CDR2: SGHDT, YYEEEE. This CDR3 spans 17 amino acids. CDR3 nucleotide sequence: TGTGCCAGCAGCTTGAGGTCCAGGGAGGTCGCCTACAATGAGCAGTTCTTC. Translating it yields CASSLRSREVAYNEQFF.

J is TRBJ2-6 and V is TRBV21-1. TRBV21-1 is a pseudogene segment. The CDR3 spans 17 residues. CDR3 loop: CASSKALFTTGANVLTF. The CDR3 DNA reads as TGTGCCAGCAGCAAAGCGCTTTTTACCACTGGGGCCAACGTCCTGACTTTC.

This chain uses TRBV5-1 with TRBJ1-1, with TRBD1 identical over 7 bases. There are 14 residues in the CDR3. Trimming cost V 0 bases and J 10 bases; bases outside gene matches: 9. CDR1 is SGHRS, CDR2 YFSETQ, per germline. The CDR3 spells CASSLETGRGGAFF. The DNA for the CDR3 is TGCGCCAGCAGCTTGGAGACAGGGCGAGGGGGAGCTTTCTTT.

The V gene is TRBV5-1, the J gene TRBJ2-3, with D perhaps matching TRBD1 (6 bases). Trimming removed 4 bases at V and 6 bases at J, with 21 bases between. The CDR3 loop spans 16 amino acids. Per germline, CDR1 SGHRS and CDR2 YFSETQ. CDR3 DNA sequence: TGCGCCAGCAGCGACCACAGGGAAGGGCCTCTGGATACGCAGTATTTT. Protein product: CASSDHREGPLDTQYF.

This clonotype was recorded at least ten times. The chain joins TRBV6-2 or TRBV6-3 to TRBJ2-6; tentative D call: TRBD2 (6 bases). Trimming removed 2 bases from V and 1 base from J, with 9 bases in between. Germline V gives CDR1 MNHEY, CDR2 SVGEGT. CDR3 length equals 16 residues. For the CDR3, the DNA is TGTGCCAGCAGTTACACCGGGGGATCTGGGGCCAACGTCCTGACTTTC. Translating it yields CASSYTGGSGANVLTF.

This rearrangement joins TRBV20-1 to TRBJ2-1; 7 bases line up with TRBD2. Germline V gives CDR1 DFQATT, CDR2 SNEGSKA (reference sequence). The CDR3 extends over 14 amino acids. V shed 1 base, J shed 4 bases, and the junction held 4 bases outside the gene matches. CDR3 amino acids: CSARVVGGYNEQFF. The CDR3 DNA reads TGCAGTGCTAGAGTTGTGGGGGGGTACAATGAGCAGTTCTTC.

This clonotype is medium-sized (0.01 to 0.1%) within its sample. The V gene is TRBV6-1, the J gene TRBJ2-1; TRBD2 matches 8 bases. The CDR3 totals 15 residues. Trimming removed 2 bases from V and 0 bases from J; junction bases left unmatched: 0. Germline CDR1 is MNHNS and CDR2 is SASEGT. The CDR3 loop is CASSESGGSYNEQFF. In DNA, the CDR3 is TGTGCCAGCAGTGAAAGCGGGGGCTCCTACAATGAGCAGTTCTTC.

V gene TRBV5-1 combines with J gene TRBJ2-5; D is perhaps TRBD2 (6 bases). The CDR3 consists of 15 residues. CDR1 and CDR2 (germline): SGHRS, YFSETQ. The V and J ends lost 4 bases and 2 bases respectively, with 15 bases between them. CDR3 in amino acids: CASSRTGTRQETQYF. DNA of the CDR3: TGCGCCAGCAGCAGAACCGGGACTCGTCAAGAGACCCAGTACTTC.

This clonotype was seen a handful of times. The V gene is TRBV7-2, the J gene TRBJ2-3; D possibly corresponds to TRBD2 (6 bases). V was cut by 2 bases and J by 1 base, with 16 bases left in between. The CDR3 is made up of 17 amino acids. Germline V CDR1 and CDR2: SGHTA, FQGNSA. CDR3 bases: TGTGCCAGCAGCTTACTCCTTAGCGGCTCGGGCACAGATACGCAGTATTTT. It translates to CASSLLLSGSGTDTQYF.

This clonotype qualifies as medium-sized. The rearrangement links TRBV6-5 to TRBJ1-1; D is ambiguous. Trimming stripped 2 bases from V and 6 bases from J, with 7 bases between. CDR1 is MNHEY and CDR2 is SVGAGI in the germline V gene. There are 12 residues in the CDR3. CDR3 sequence: CASSYLGSEAFF. The CDR3 bases are TGTGCCAGCAGTTACCTCGGATCTGAAGCTTTCTTT.

This clonotype was counted once. The missing conserved phenylalanine or tryptophan at the end of this CDR3 makes a read error likely. The V and J genes are TRBV20-1 and TRBJ1-2; D ambiguous. The V and J ends lost 6 bases and 4 bases respectively, with 21 bases between them. The CDR3 spans 15 residues. The germline gives CDR1 DFQATT, CDR2 SNEGSKA (reference sequence). The CDR3 region is CSAPNPNSFVYGYTY. The CDR3 region has the DNA TGCAGTGCCCCTAACCCGAACAGTTTCGTCTATGGCTACACCTAC.

V gene TRBV7-2 combines with J gene TRBJ2-1; 7 bases line up with TRBD1. Germline values: CDR1 SGHTA, CDR2 FQGNSA. V lost 1 base to trimming and J lost 7 bases; unmatched junction nucleotides: 7. The CDR3 sequence is 15 residues long. The CDR3 region is CASSLESGQENEQFF. The CDR3 DNA sequence: TGTGCCAGCAGCTTAGAGAGCGGACAGGAAAATGAGCAGTTCTTC.

This clonotype has just a few counts. J is TRBJ2-1 and V is TRBV20-1; no clear D. The CDR3 has 13 residues. With 6 bases removed from V and 5 bases from J, the gap between germline ends came to 14 bases. Germline V gene sequence: CDR1 DFQATT, CDR2 SNEGSKA (reference sequence). DNA for the CDR3: TGCAGTGCCGGAAAGAACTACAACAATGAGCAGTTCTTC. The encoded protein is CSAGKNYNNEQFF.

This chain uses TRBV4-2 with TRBJ1-2; TRBD1 agrees at 7 bases. Germline V gene data show CDR1 as LGHNA and CDR2 as YNFKEQ. V lost 2 bases to trimming and J lost 0 bases; unmatched junction nucleotides: 3. The CDR3 spans 15 residues. CDR3 residues: CASSQNRGSNYGYTF. The CDR3 DNA sequence: TGTGCCAGCAGCCAAAACAGGGGATCTAACTATGGCTACACCTTC.